Listed here are 15 T cell receptor beta chains from one sample, sequenced in a study of shared clonotypes between healthy human individuals. Assay used: immunoSEQ multiplex PCR; TCRdb lists only in-frame clones, some missing. This table holds under 1,900,000 clones, around 98.5% found once. Sequenced input: naive CD4+ T cells sorted from blood. As to subset: CD45RA+ positively selected. These TCRs come from a man in his thirties or forties in good health.

J is TRBJ1-1 and V is TRBV18; 7 nucleotides agree with TRBD1. The CDR3 totals 15 residues. V lost 3 bases, J lost 1 base, and 5 bases stayed unmatched. The V gene's germline CDR1 is KGHSH and CDR2 LQKENI. This CDR3 reads CASSPVGGSNTEAFF. DNA of the CDR3: TGTGCCAGCTCACCCGTAGGGGGCTCGAACACTGAAGCTTTCTTT.

The count of this clone is one. The V gene is TRBV6-5, the J gene TRBJ2-7; perhaps TRBD2 as D (6 bases). CDR1 is MNHEY, CDR2 SVGAGI, per germline. V lost 0 bases and J 7 bases, leaving 13 bases between the germline ends. CDR3 length: 14 residues. This CDR3 is CASSYSTGDEEQYF. DNA for the CDR3: TGTGCCAGCAGTTACTCTACGGGGGACGAAGAGCAGTACTTC.

This chain joins TRBV29-1 and TRBJ1-2, with a possible D match to TRBD1 (6 bases). Germline V gene data show CDR1 as SQVTM and CDR2 as ANQGSEA. With 6 bases removed from V and 8 bases from J, the gap between germline ends came to 19 bases. The length of the CDR3 is 13 residues. The CDR3 here is CSVVTGGIAGYTF. The CDR3 nucleotides read TGCAGCGTCGTGACAGGAGGTATAGCGGGCTACACCTTC.

The chain couples TRBV18 to TRBJ2-3; D is perhaps TRBD2 (5 bases). V lost 3 bases to trimming and J lost 4 bases, with 11 bases between them. Germline V gives CDR1 KGHSH, CDR2 LQKENI. This CDR3 is 14 amino acids long. Here the CDR3 DNA reads TGTGCCAGCTCACCGATTGAGGGCGCAGATACGCAGTATTTT. Encoded protein: CASSPIEGADTQYF.

This clone was seen just once. The CDR3 protein is CATGKRTSGNYEQYF. The CDR3 DNA reads as TGTGCCACGGGAAAAAGGACTAGCGGGAACTACGAGCAGTACTTC. The chain couples TRBV10-3 to TRBJ2-7; 12 bases agree with TRBD2. Germline values: CDR1 ENHRY, CDR2 SYGVKD. The ends lost 10 bases at V and 3 bases at J; junction bases unmatched: 10. The CDR3 has 15 residues.

This sequence joins TRBV28 and TRBJ1-5, with unresolved D. V dropped 6 bases and J dropped 4 bases, with 7 bases sitting between them. The germline V gene encodes CDR1 MDHEN and CDR2 SYDVKM. The CDR3 runs 12 residues. CDR3 sequence (DNA): TGTGCCAGCAGGAAATTGAATCAGCCCCAGCATTTT. Its protein product is CASRKLNQPQHF.

The chain is built from TRBV6-1 and TRBJ1-2; tentatively, D is TRBD1 (5 bases). Germline V gene data show CDR1 as MNHNS and CDR2 as SASEGT. The CDR3 totals 14 residues. The V and J ends lost 0 bases and 4 bases respectively, with 9 bases between them. This CDR3 is CASSEAWGGYGYTF. DNA of the CDR3: TGTGCCAGCAGTGAAGCGTGGGGGGGCTATGGCTACACCTTC.

The chain uses TRBV18 and TRBJ1-2, with TRBD1 matching 8 bases. V shed 5 bases, J shed 3 bases, and the junction held 11 bases outside the gene matches. The V gene's germline CDR1 is KGHSH and CDR2 LQKENI. This CDR3 region has 16 residues. Here the CDR3 reads CASSTYLTGEDYGYTF. The CDR3 nucleotides are TGTGCCAGCTCAACCTACTTGACAGGGGAGGACTATGGCTACACCTTC. Looking up the rest from reference TRBV18 and TRBJ1-2 gives the full variable domain: NAGVMQNPRHLVRRRGQEARLRCSPMKGHSHVYWYRQLPEEGLKFMVYLQKENIIDESGMPKERFSAEFPKEGPSILRIQQVVRGDSAAYFCASSTYLTGEDYGYTFGSGTRLTVV.

The rearrangement links TRBV11-3 to TRBJ2-3, with D perhaps matching TRBD1 or TRBD2 (5 bases each). Germline V CDR1 and CDR2: SGHNT, YENEEA. V lost 0 bases, J lost 0 bases, and 16 bases lay in between. CDR3 length: 18 amino acids. For the CDR3, the DNA is TGTGCCAGCAGCTTAGAGGGCCCGGGGCTAGCTAGCACAGATACGCAGTATTTT. Translation: CASSLEGPGLASTDTQYF.

With respect to this clone: Other DNA sequences in this sample translate to the same CDR3. The gene calls are TRBV28 and TRBJ2-5; D is undetermined. The CDR3 extends over 11 amino acids. Per germline, CDR1 MDHEN and CDR2 SYDVKM. The V end was cut by 3 bases, the J end by 5 bases, with 4 bases between. CDR3: CASSLGETQYF. CDR3 nucleotides: TGTGCCAGCAGTTTGGGCGAGACCCAGTACTTC.

The DNA for the CDR3 is TGCGCCACGCGAAACGGCTACAATGAGCAGTTCTTC. This sequence encodes CATRNGYNEQFF. The rearrangement uses TRBV5-1 and TRBJ2-1; D gene ambiguous. Trimming pared 9 bases from V and 3 bases from J, leaving 10 bases between. The CDR3 extends over 12 amino acids. Germline assignment: CDR1 SGHRS and CDR2 YFSETQ.

V is TRBV7-9 and J is TRBJ2-7, with a possible D match to TRBD2 (6 bases). Germline V gives CDR1 SEHNR, CDR2 FQNEAQ (reference sequence). The CDR3 is 15 amino acids. The V end was cut by 2 bases, the J end by 7 bases, with 18 bases between. CDR3 sequence (DNA): TGTGCCAGCAGCTTAATGCGGGGAGAAAGCTTGGAGCAGTACTTC. Its protein product is CASSLMRGESLEQYF.

This chain links TRBV2 with TRBJ1-3, with 8 nucleotides matching TRBD1. The CDR3 has 14 residues. Trimming at V came to 9 bases and at J to 0 bases, leaving 4 bases not matched to a gene. Per the germline V gene, CDR1 is SNHLY and CDR2 is FYNNEI. The CDR3 nucleotides read TGTGCCAGAGGACAGGGTTCCTCTGGAAACACCATATATTTT. Amino acids: CARGQGSSGNTIYF.

Of note for this clone: This sample includes further DNA sequences coding for the same CDR3. The CDR3 sequence is CASSLWQGGTGELFF. As DNA, the CDR3 is TGTGCCAGCAGTTTATGGCAGGGTGGAACCGGGGAGCTGTTTTTT. The gene calls are TRBV28 and TRBJ2-2, with D perhaps matching TRBD1 (5 bases). The CDR3 has 15 residues. CDR1 and CDR2 (germline): MDHEN, SYDVKM. V shed 0 bases and J shed 5 bases, with 10 bases lying between them.

V is TRBV2 and J is TRBJ2-7, with 12 bases identical to TRBD2. The trim removed 8 bases at V and 9 bases at J, leaving 20 bases unmatched. Germline CDR1 SNHLY, CDR2 FYNNEI. The CDR3 totals 17 residues. The CDR3, as DNA: TGTGCCAGCTACGGCACCCTAGCGGGAGGGCCTAGGAGCGGGCAGTACTTC. This encodes CASYGTLAGGPRSGQYF. Complete variable domain (other parts from reference TRBV2 and TRBJ2-7): EPEVTQTPSHQVTQMGQEVILRCVPISNHLYFYWYRQILGQKVEFLVSFYNNEISEKSEIFDDQFSVERPDGSNFTLKIRSTKLEDSAMYFCASYGTLAGGPRSGQYFGPGTRLTVT.